This TCR beta chain came from a study of cytomegalovirus exposure and HLA in healthy donors. PCR primers comprised 60 Vbeta and 13 Jbeta primers. Assay used: immunoSEQ multiplex PCR; TCRdb lists only in-frame clones, some missing. This table holds approximately 100,000 clones, 76% found once. Germline CDR1 is SGHNT and CDR2 is YYREEE (reference sequence). The V and J ends lost 2 bases and 4 bases respectively, with 13 bases between them. The CDR3 consists of 14 residues. The sequence derives from a woman aged 40 to 49 in good health and CMV-seropositive. The chain uses TRBV5-4 and TRBJ2-7; D ambiguous. Sequenced input: PBMCs. The CDR3 DNA reads TGTGCCAGCAGCTTCTTCCCAAACGCGTACGAGCAGTACTTC. Translation: CASSFFPNAYEQYF.